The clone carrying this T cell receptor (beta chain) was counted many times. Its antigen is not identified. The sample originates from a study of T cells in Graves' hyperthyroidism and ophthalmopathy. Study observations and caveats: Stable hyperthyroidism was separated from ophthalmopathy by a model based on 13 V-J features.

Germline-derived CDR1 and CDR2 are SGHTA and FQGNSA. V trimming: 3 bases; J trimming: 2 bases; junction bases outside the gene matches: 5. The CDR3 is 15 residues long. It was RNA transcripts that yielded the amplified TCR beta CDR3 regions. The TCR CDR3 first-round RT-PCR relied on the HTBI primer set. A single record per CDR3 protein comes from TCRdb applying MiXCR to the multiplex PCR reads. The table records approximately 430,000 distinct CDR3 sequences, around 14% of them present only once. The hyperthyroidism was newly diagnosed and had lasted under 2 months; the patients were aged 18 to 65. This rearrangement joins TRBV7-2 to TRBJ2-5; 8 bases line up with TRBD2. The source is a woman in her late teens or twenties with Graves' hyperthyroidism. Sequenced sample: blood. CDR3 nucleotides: TGTGCCAGCAGCTTGATTAGCGGGGCACAAGAGACCCAGTACTTC. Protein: CASSLISGAQETQYF.